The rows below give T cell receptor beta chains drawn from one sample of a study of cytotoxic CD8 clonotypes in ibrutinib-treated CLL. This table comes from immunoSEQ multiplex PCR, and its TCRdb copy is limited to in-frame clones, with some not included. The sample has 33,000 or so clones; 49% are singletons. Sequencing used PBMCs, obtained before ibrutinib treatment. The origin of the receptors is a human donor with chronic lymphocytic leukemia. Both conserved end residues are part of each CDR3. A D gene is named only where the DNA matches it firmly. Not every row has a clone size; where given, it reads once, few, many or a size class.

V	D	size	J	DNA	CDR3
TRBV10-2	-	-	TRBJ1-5	TGCGCCAGCAGTCAGGAATATAGCAATCAGCCCCAGCATTTT	CASSQEYSNQPQHF
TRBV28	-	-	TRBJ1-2	TGTGCCAGCAGTTTATTCCAGGCAGGGCCCCTCTCGGGCGGCTACACCTTC	CASSLFQAGPLSGGYTF
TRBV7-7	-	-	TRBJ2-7	TGTGCTAGCAGCTTATATTTGGGGGCGTACGAGCAGTACTTC	CASSLYLGAYEQYF
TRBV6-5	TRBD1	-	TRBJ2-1	TGTGCCAGCAGTTATCTTGGGACAGGGGACTACAATGAGCAGTTCTTC	CASSYLGTGDYNEQFF
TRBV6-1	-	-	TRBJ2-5	TGTGCCAGCAGTCCGACAGGACAAGAGACCCAGTACTTC	CASSPTGQETQYF
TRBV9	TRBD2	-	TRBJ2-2	TGTGCCAGCAGCGTAGACGGGGGGGCCCCCGGGGAGCTGTTTTTT	CASSVDGGAPGELFF
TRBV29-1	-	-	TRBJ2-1	TGCAGCGTTGATCAGGGAGCGAGCTCCTACAATGAGCAGTTCTTC	CSVDQGASSYNEQFF
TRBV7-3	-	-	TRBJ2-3	TGTGCCAGCAGCCCAGGGACAACCACAGATACGCAGTATTTT	CASSPGTTTDTQYF
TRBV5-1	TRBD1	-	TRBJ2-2	TGCGCCAGCAGCTTGGCCCTTCAGGGGGCGACCGGGGAGCTGTTTTTT	CASSLALQGATGELFF
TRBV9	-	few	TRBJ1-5	TGTGCCAGCAGCGTAGGGACAGACAATCAGCCCCAGCATTTT	CASSVGTDNQPQHF
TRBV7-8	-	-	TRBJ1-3	TGTGCCAGCAGCTTAGGAGGGGGAGGCTCTGGAAACACCATATATTTT	CASSLGGGGSGNTIYF
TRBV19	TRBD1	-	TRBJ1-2	TGTGCCAGTAGTCCGCGGACAGGGGGCAACTATGGCTACACCTTC	CASSPRTGGNYGYTF
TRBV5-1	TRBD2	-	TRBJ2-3	TGCGCCAGCAGCTTTAGACTAGCGGGGGACGGGACAGATACGCAGTATTTT	CASSFRLAGDGTDTQYF
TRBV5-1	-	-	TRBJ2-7	TGCGCCAGCCTCCTGGACACCTACTACGAGCAGTACTTC	CASLLDTYYEQYF
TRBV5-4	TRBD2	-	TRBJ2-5	TGTGCCAGCAGCTTGCCGGGGGGGCCTCAAGAGACCCAGTACTTC	CASSLPGGPQETQYF
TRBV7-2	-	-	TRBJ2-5	TGTGCCAGCAGCTTCCCGGGACCACCAGGTGGGACCCAGTACTTC	CASSFPGPPGGTQYF
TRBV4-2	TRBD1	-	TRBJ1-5	TGTGCCAGCAGCCAAGCCGGGACAGAAAATCAGCCCCAGCATTTT	CASSQAGTENQPQHF
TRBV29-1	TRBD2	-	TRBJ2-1	TGCAGCGTCCGAGCGTGGGGGGGGGACGGTGAGCAGTTCTTC	CSVRAWGGDGEQFF
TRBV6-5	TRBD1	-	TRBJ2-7	TGTGCCAGCAGCCGGGGACAGGGGGGGTACGAGCAGTACTTC	CASSRGQGGYEQYF
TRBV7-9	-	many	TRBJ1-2	TGTGCCAGCAGCGCCCTGACAGGCTTCTATGGCTACACCTTC	CASSALTGFYGYTF
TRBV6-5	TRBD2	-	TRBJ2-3	TGTGCCAGCAGTTACTCCAGCGGGGGGGCCGCGGATACGCAGTATTTT	CASSYSSGGAADTQYF
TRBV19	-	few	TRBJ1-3	TGTGCCAGTAGCTTCGGGAGCTCTGGAAACACCATATATTTT	CASSFGSSGNTIYF
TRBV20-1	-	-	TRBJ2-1	TGCAGTGCTCTCCCCTACAATGAGCAGTTCTTC	CSALPYNEQFF
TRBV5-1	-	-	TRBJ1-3	TGCGCCAGCAGCTTGAGAGGTCACGCTGGAAACACCATATATTTT	CASSLRGHAGNTIYF
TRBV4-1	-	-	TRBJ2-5	TGCGCCAGCAGCGAATCAGGGTACCAAGAGACCCAGTACTTC	CASSESGYQETQYF
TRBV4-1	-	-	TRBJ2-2	TGCGCCAGCAGCCGAGGAGGGGAGCTGTTTTTT	CASSRGGELFF
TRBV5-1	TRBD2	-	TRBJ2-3	TGCGCCAGCAGCAAACTAGCGGGGGGCACAGATACGCAGTATTTT	CASSKLAGGTDTQYF
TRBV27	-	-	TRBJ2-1	TGTGCCAGCACCCCCCGAGGACTCGTCCATGAGCAGTTCTTC	CASTPRGLVHEQFF